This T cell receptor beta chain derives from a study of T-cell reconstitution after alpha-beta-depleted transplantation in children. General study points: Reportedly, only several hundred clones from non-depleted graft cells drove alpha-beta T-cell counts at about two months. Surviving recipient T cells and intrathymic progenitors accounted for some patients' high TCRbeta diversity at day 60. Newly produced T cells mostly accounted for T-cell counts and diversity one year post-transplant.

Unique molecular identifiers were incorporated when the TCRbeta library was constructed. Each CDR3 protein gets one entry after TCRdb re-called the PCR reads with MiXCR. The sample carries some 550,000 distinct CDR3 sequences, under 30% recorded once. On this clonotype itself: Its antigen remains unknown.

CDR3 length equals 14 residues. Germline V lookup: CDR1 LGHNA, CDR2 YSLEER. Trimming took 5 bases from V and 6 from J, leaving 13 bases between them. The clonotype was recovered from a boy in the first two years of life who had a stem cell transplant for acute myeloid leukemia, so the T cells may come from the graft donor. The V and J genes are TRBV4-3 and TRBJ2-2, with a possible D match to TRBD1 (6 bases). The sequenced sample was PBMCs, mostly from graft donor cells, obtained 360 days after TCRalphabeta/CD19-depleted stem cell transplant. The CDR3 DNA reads TGCGCCAGCAGCGCAGGGGAAGGGCCCGGGGAGCTGTTTTTT. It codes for CASSAGEGPGELFF.